This TCR beta chain was documented in a study of T cell responses to AZD1222 COVID-19 vaccine (dated by TCRdb to the early 2020s). For the wider study: AZD1222 recipients given second doses at about 4 weeks or at about 12 weeks were pooled, since spike-specific TCR depth and breadth were not found to differ between the two schedules. A total of about 240 trial participants underwent TCR sequencing, of whom some 210 received two doses of AZD1222 and approximately 25 received two doses of the MenACWY control vaccine. Trial participants were enrolled by age into 18-55, 56-69 and 70-plus year subgroups, with around 140, 26 and 57 TCR-sequenced participants respectively.

The meaning of the sample's time point label: baseline before first vaccination. Vaccinee samples came from UK trials COV001 and COV002, including a single-blind randomized controlled phase 2/3 trial of AZD1222 (ChAdOx1 nCoV-19) in healthy adults. For TCRbeta chain sequencing, PBMC samples were collected from trial participants at day 0 and at day 28 after the second dose. The CDR3 regions of human TCRbeta chains were analyzed by immunosequencing. Per the source publication's procedure: TCRs in the repertoires were compared against a reference library of SARS-CoV-2-specific TCRs that had been generated with the MIRA antigen-specificity platform. Breadth was defined as the fraction of unique TCRs that were SARS-CoV-2-associated. Depth was defined as the fraction of total T cells that were SARS-CoV-2-associated. Using the MIRA data, every spike-specific TCR was mapped to the spike region that the TCR reacted to and assigned to either a CD4 or a CD8 class. Log10-transformed breadth and depth values were compared by one-way ANOVA with Sidak's multiple comparisons tests. As stored in TCRdb, this immuneACCESS dataset retains in-frame rearrangements with V and J assigned. A fraction of the clones does not appear; measured against another copy, unresolved V genes explain less than half of the discrepancy, and the remainder lacks a known reason. From that table come the V and J calls and clone size; the DNA was used to work out D and trimming. For this sample the table gives 130,000 or so clones, of which around 94% were detected only once. In total, the top ten clones hold roughly 6.6% of the sample.

Comment on this clone: Its binding antigen is unknown. The sample holds no much larger clone one base away, and base qualities are not on file.

The germline V gene gives CDR1 as SQVTM and CDR2 as ANQGSEA. The CDR3 covers 12 residues, taking in both the cysteine and the phenylalanine. Left in the record is the CDR3 DNA by itself, 36 bases read in frame from the first base. V loses 6 bases, J loses 0 bases, and the germline ends lie 9 bases apart. Study-wide conclusions, independent of this receptor: The 56-69-year group was small, and its depth increase did not reach significance, likely because of low power. After two AZD1222 doses, spike-specific TCR breadth and depth were significantly higher than at day 0 and than in MenACWY recipients. Participants were mostly white British and included more females than males, and it was suggested by the authors that clonal diversity may have been underestimated. Nearly half of unique spike-specific TCRs reportedly recognized epitopes outside regions mutated in the B.1.351 and B.1.1.7 variants. No day 14 peak-response samples were available, so repertoires were characterized only after the peak T cell response. Conclusions about previously exposed vaccinees are limited because only five to seven AZD1222 recipients were SARS-CoV-2 seropositive at baseline. The vaccine-associated CD4 TCRs covered the entire spike protein, and the dominant responses fell in regions 160-218 and 743-854.

Sequencing used peripheral blood, obtained on day 0 of AZD1222 vaccination. This TCR was sampled from an adult in good health. The V gene is TRBV29-1 and the J gene is TRBJ2-7; the D gene lacks a confident call. The DNA sequence reads TGCAGCGTAGAGACGAGCTCCTACGAGCAGTACTTC. Its protein is CSVETSSYEQYF.